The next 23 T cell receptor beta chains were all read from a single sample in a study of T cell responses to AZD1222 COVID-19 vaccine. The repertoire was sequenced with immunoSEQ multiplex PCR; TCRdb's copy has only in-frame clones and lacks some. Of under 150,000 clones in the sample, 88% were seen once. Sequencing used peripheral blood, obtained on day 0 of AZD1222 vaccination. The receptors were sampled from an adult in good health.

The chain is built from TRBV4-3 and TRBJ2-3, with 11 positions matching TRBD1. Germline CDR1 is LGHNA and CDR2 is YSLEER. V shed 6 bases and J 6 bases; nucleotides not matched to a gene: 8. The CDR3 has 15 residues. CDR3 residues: CASRRRDRGEDTQYF. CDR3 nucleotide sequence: TGCGCCAGCAGGAGACGGGACAGGGGGGAGGATACGCAGTATTTT.

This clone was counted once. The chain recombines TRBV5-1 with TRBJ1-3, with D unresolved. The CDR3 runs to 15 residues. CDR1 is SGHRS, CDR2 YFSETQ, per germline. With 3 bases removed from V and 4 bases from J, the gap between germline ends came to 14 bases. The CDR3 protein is CASSWDWARGNTIYF. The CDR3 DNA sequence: TGCGCCAGCAGCTGGGATTGGGCGAGGGGAAACACCATATATTTT.

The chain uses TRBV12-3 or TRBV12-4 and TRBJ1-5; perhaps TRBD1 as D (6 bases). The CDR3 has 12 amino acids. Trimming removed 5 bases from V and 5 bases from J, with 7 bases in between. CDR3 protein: CASSRGYQPQHF. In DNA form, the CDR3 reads TGTGCCAGCAGTAGGGGGTATCAGCCCCAGCATTTT.

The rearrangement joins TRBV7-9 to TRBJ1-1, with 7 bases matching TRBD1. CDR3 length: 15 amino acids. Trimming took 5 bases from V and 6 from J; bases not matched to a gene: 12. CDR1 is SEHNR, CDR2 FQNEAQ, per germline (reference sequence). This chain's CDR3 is CASSPRGQPSPEAFF. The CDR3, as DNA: TGTGCCAGCAGCCCAAGGGGACAGCCTAGCCCTGAAGCTTTCTTT.

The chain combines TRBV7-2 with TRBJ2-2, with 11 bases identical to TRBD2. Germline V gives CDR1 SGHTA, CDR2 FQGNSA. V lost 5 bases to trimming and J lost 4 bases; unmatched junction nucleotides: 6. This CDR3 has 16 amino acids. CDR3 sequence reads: CASSVTSGVFTGELFF. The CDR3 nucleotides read TGTGCCAGCAGCGTGACTAGCGGGGTCTTCACCGGGGAGCTGTTTTTT.

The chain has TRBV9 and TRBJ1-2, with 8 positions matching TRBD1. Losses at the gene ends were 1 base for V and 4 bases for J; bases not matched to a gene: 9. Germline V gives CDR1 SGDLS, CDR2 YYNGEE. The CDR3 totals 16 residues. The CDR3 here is CASSVQRTGTGYGYTF. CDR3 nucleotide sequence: TGTGCCAGCAGCGTACAAAGGACAGGGACGGGCTATGGCTACACCTTC.

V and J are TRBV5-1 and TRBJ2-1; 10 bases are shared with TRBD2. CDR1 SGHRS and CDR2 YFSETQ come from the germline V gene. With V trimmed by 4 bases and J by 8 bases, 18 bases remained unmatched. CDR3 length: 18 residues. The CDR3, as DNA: TGCGCCAGCAGCCCAAGTGGGCCTTTAAGCGGGGGGGCCGATGAGCAGTTCTTC. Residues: CASSPSGPLSGGADEQFF.

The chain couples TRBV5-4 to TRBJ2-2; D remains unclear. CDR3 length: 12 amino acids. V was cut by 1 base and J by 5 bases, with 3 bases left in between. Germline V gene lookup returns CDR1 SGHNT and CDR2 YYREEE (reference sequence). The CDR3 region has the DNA TGTGCCAGCAGCTTGCAAACCGGGGAGCTGTTTTTT. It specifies CASSLQTGELFF.

This CDR3 reads CASSLAPTGLYEQYF. The CDR3 coding sequence is TGTGCCAGCAGCTTAGCCCCAACAGGGCTATACGAGCAGTACTTC. The chain couples TRBV7-8 to TRBJ2-7, with TRBD1 as a possible D gene (6 bases). Germline V gene sequence: CDR1 SGHVS, CDR2 FQNEAQ. This CDR3 has 15 amino acids. Trimming took 0 bases from V and 4 from J, leaving 13 bases between them.

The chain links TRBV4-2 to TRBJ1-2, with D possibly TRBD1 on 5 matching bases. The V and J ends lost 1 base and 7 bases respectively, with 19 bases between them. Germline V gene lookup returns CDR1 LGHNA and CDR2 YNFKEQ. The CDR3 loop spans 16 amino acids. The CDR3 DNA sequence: TGTGCCAGCAGCCAAGGGCTCAGGGAGTCGGCGGGTGGCTACACCTTC. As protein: CASSQGLRESAGGYTF.

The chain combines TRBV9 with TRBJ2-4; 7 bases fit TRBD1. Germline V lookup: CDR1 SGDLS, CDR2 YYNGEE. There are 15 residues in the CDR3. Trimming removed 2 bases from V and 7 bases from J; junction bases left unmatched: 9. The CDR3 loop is CASSVADRASNIQYF. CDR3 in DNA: TGTGCCAGCAGCGTGGCTGACAGGGCCAGCAACATTCAGTACTTC.

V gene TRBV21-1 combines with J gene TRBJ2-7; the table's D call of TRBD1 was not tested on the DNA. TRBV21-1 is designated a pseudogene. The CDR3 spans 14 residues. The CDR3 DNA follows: TGTGCCAGCAGCAAAGGGGACATCTTCCCCGAGCAGTACTTC. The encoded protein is CASSKGDIFPEQYF.

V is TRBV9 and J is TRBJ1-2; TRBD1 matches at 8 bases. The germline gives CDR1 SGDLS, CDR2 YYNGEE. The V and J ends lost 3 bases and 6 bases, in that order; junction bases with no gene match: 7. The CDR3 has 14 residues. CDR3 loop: CASSATGTGHGYTF. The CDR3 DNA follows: TGTGCCAGCAGCGCGACCGGGACAGGCCATGGCTACACCTTC.

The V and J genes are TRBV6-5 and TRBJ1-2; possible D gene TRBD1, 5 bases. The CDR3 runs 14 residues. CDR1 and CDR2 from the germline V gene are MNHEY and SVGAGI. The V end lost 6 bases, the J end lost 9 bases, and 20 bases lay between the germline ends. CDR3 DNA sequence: TGTGCCAGCAGACCGAGAGGGGAGGGGCAGCGCTACACCTTC. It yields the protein CASRPRGEGQRYTF.

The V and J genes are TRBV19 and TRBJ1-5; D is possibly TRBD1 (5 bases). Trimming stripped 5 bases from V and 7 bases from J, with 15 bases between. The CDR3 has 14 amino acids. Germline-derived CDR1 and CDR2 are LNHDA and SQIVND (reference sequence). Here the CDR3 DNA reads TGTGCCAGTAGTGAAGGGGCAGGGATGCAGCCCCAGCATTTT. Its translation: CASSEGAGMQPQHF.

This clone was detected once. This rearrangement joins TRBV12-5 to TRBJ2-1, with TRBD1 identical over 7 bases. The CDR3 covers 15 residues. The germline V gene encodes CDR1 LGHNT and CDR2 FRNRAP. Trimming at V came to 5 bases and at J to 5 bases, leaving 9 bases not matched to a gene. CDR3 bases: TGTGCTAGTGGTCCCACAGGGGATAGAGACAATGAGCAGTTCTTC. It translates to CASGPTGDRDNEQFF.

The CDR3 here is CASSPFAYEQYF. In DNA, the CDR3 is TGTGCCAGCAGCCCCTTCGCCTACGAGCAGTACTTC. The rearrangement links TRBV7-8 to TRBJ2-7; no clear D. The V gene lost 5 bases and the J gene lost 2 bases, with 7 bases spanning the gap. The CDR3 extends over 12 amino acids. In germline, CDR1 is SGHVS, CDR2 FQNEAQ.

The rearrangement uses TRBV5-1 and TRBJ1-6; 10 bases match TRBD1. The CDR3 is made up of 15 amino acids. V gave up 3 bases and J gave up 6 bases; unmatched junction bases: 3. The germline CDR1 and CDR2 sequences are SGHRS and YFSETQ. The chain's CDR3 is CASSSRQGANSPLHF. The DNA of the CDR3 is TGCGCCAGCAGCTCGAGACAGGGGGCTAATTCACCCCTCCACTTT.

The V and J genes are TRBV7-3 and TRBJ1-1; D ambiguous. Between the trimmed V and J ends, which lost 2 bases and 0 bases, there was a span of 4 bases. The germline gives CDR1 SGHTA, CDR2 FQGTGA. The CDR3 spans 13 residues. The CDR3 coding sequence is TGTGCCAGCAGCTTAGGGATGAACACTGAAGCTTTCTTT. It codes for CASSLGMNTEAFF.

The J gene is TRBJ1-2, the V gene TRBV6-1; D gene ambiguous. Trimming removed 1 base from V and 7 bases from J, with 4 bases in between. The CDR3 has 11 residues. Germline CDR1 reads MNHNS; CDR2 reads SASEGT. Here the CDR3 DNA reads TGTGCCAGCAGTGAAGGTAGTGGCTACACCTTC. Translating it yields CASSEGSGYTF.

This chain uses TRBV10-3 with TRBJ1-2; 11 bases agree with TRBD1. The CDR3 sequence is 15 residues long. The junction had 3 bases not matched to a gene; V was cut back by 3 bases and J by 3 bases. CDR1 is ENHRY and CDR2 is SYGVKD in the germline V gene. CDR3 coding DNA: TGTGCCATCAGTGACCGGGACAGGGGGGACTATGGCTACACCTTC. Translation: CAISDRDRGDYGYTF.

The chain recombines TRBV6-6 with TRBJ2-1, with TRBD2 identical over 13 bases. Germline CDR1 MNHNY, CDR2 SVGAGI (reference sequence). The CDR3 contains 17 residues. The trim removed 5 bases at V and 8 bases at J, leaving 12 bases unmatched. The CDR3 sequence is CASSLSPTSGGGDEQFF. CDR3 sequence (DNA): TGTGCCAGCAGTCTCTCCCCAACTAGCGGGGGGGGTGATGAGCAGTTCTTC.

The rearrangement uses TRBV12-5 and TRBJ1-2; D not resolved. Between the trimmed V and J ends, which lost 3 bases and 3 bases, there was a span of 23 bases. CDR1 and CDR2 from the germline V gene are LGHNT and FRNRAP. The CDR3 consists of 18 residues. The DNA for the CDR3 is TGTGCTAGTGGTTTTGTGGCCCCACCGTCCAGATACTACTATGGCTACACCTTC. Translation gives CASGFVAPPSRYYYGYTF.